Included here is one T cell receptor (beta chain) sequence, with context. The antigen is unknown. The data originate from a study of cytomegalovirus exposure and HLA in healthy donors. Whole-study results and caveats: Per published accounts, TCR beta sequences correctly predicted the HLA-A and HLA-B alleles of most subjects. It was 164 TCR beta chains that were listed as cytomegalovirus-associated.

The PCR was carried out with 60 Vbeta primers and 13 Jbeta primers. Assay used: immunoSEQ multiplex PCR; TCRdb lists only in-frame clones, some missing. Among some 78,000 clones, 70% to 85% were seen once, and the ten largest hold 7.5% to 9.5%. V was pared by 0 bases and J by 10 bases, with 2 bases of the junction left unmatched. The CDR3 sequence is 15 residues long. The germline V gene has CDR1 MNHEY and CDR2 SMNVEV (reference sequence). This TCR derives from a man aged 40-49 years in good health and CMV-seropositive. Sequencing input: PBMCs. The chain uses TRBV27 and TRBJ2-1; 14 bases map to TRBD2. CDR3 amino acids: CASSLSTSGRDEQFF. The CDR3 nucleotides are TGTGCCAGCAGTTTATCGACTAGCGGGAGGGACGAGCAGTTCTTC.